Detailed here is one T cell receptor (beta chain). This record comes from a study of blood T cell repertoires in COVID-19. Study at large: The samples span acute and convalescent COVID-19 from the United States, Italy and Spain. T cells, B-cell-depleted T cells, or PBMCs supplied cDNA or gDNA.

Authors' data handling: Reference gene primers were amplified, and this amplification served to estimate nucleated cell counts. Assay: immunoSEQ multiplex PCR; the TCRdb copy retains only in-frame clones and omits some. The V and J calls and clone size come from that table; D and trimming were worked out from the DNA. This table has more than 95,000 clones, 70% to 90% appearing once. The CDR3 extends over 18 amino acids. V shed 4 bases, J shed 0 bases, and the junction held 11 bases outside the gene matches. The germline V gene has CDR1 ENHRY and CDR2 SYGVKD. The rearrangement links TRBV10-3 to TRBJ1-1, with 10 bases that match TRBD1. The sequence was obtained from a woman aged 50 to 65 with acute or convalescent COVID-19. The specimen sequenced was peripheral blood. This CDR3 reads CAISARGQGGFMNTEAFF. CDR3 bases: TGTGCCATCAGTGCTCGAGGACAGGGGGGTTTCATGAACACTGAAGCTTTCTTT.